This entry is about one TCR beta chain. Its antigen is not identified. This record belongs to a study of cytomegalovirus exposure and HLA in healthy donors. Overall study context: From HLA-typed donors, an early data release held 70 million to 95 million unique TCRs. The study, taken as a whole, reports: Within a later analysis, the majority of CMV-associated TCR beta chains appeared HLA-restricted. Follow-up analysis later connected one missense variant in DCLRE1C with trimming of TCR beta V- and J-genes.

It was with 60 Vbeta and 13 Jbeta primers that the PCR ran. The protocol was immunoSEQ multiplex PCR, while the TCRdb copy is restricted to in-frame clones and leaves out a portion. This sample has tens of thousands of clones; approximately 70% occur once, and the top ten carry 4% to 4.5%. The sequence was collected from a woman aged 45-59 years in good health and CMV-seronegative. The sequencing sample was made of PBMCs.

The CDR3 DNA reads TGCAGCGTACTCTACCTCAGGGCGCAGGTCTACGAGCAGTACTTC. Its protein is CSVLYLRAQVYEQYF. The chain recombines TRBV29-1 with TRBJ2-7; weak D call: TRBD1 (5 bases). Germline V gives CDR1 SQVTM, CDR2 ANQGSEA. The V and J ends lost 6 bases and 3 bases respectively, with 21 bases between them. This CDR3 is built from 15 residues.